The rows below give T cell receptor beta chains drawn from one sample of a study of identical twins. TCRdb re-analysed the 5' RACE reads in MiXCR, keeping a single row per CDR3 protein. The sample has fewer than 650,000 distinct CDR3 sequences, around a tenth seen once. This sample also belongs to another study, concerning yellow fever vaccine responses in identical twins.

Sequenced: PBMCs. The receptors originated from a woman under 30 in good health. CDR3s include the opening cysteine and the closing phenylalanine or tryptophan.

TRBV18	TRBJ2-5	CASSPLAGETQYF
TRBV5-6	TRBJ2-7	CASSLVDREIGEQYF
TRBV28	TRBJ1-6	CASSAPPGLRNSPLHF
TRBV5-1	TRBJ2-3	CASSLVGPSTDTQYF
TRBV24-1	TRBJ2-3	CATSDFYWTQYF
TRBV28	TRBJ1-1	CASSLSGTGGRLWAFF
TRBV20-1	TRBJ2-3	CSPTSGGTDTQYF
TRBV7-8	TRBJ2-3	CASSSQGAGLAGVTDTQYF
TRBV23-1	TRBJ2-1	CASSRTFKILAGEEYNEQFF
TRBV2	TRBJ2-3	CASSVKAGRDTQYF
TRBV29-1	TRBJ2-7	CSAHGTSGEQYF
TRBV21-1	TRBJ2-7	CASSSPIEQYF
TRBV3-1	TRBJ2-2	CASSQWGDTGELFF
TRBV6-2/TRBV6-3	TRBJ2-3	CASRRGLAGGKTDTQYF
TRBV4-1	TRBJ2-7	CASSQELAGLYEQYF
TRBV2	TRBJ2-7	CASTQLHEQYF
TRBV20-1	TRBJ2-2	CSARALVGGTGELFF
TRBV5-6	TRBJ2-2	CASSLAGNSAGELFF
TRBV12-3/TRBV12-4	TRBJ2-1	CASGTSGRVNEQFF
TRBV7-2	TRBJ2-1	CASTIWTDSYNEQFF
TRBV6-2/TRBV6-3	TRBJ2-5	CASWKGGWTGGETQYF
TRBV29-1	TRBJ2-2	CSLMTGGNTGELFF
TRBV7-6	TRBJ2-5	CASSLVLGETQYF
TRBV6-2/TRBV6-3	TRBJ2-1	CASSPGLAGGEQFF
TRBV2	TRBJ2-3	CASSENRATDTQYF
TRBV10-3	TRBJ2-3	CAIGGLPDTQYF
TRBV20-1	TRBJ2-7	CSARDDSGGTYEQYF
TRBV15	TRBJ2-2	CATSKPGLAAFRELFF
TRBV7-9	TRBJ2-1	CASSLYAGQYNEQFF
TRBV12-5	TRBJ2-6	CASGVSGANVLTF
TRBV5-6	TRBJ1-6	CASSLSPASDSPLHF
TRBV27	TRBJ2-3	CASSLSWGTDTQYF
TRBV2	TRBJ2-2	CASTGTGATGELFF
TRBV20-1	TRBJ2-7	CSAGLDTYEQYF
TRBV4-3	TRBJ2-1	CASSQEQGGSYNEQFF
TRBV18	TRBJ2-6	CASSPAVGGANVLTF
TRBV6-2/TRBV6-3	TRBJ2-1	CASSYSGRAGNEQFF
TRBV27	TRBJ2-3	CASQGAGLAVADTQYF
TRBV7-9	TRBJ2-1	CASSPTVFGAYNEQFF
TRBV7-9	TRBJ1-1	CASSFWGATTEAFF
TRBV12-3/TRBV12-4	TRBJ2-2	CASSLTGGVAGELFF
TRBV2	TRBJ2-1	CASLGDRYNEQFF
TRBV7-8	TRBJ2-7	CASSSNGGASYEQYF
TRBV15	TRBJ2-7	CATSRGQLYEQYF
TRBV15	TRBJ2-7	CATSRASAYEQYF
TRBV30	TRBJ2-7	CAWSVPDPYGQYF
TRBV4-3	TRBJ2-1	CASSQDHAGGNNEQFF
TRBV12-3/TRBV12-4	TRBJ2-5	CASASGGGQETQYF
TRBV24-1	TRBJ2-2	CATEENRLHHNTGELFF
TRBV7-7	TRBJ2-1	CASSLYGGGAGNEQFF
TRBV29-1	TRBJ1-2	CSVRWGLYGYTF
TRBV6-5	TRBJ1-5	CASSYLRDQPQHF
TRBV6-5	TRBJ2-7	CASSRNRVEQYF
TRBV7-9	TRBJ2-2	CASSPWGLTGRELFF
TRBV30	TRBJ2-1	CAWSVEFGPEQFF
TRBV20-1	TRBJ2-3	CSASGASGVNTDTQYF
TRBV6-1	TRBJ2-7	CICSPVGGLYAYEQYF
TRBV18	TRBJ1-2	CASSSDMGPGYTF
TRBV20-1	TRBJ2-7	CSAIDSGQGFSYEQYF